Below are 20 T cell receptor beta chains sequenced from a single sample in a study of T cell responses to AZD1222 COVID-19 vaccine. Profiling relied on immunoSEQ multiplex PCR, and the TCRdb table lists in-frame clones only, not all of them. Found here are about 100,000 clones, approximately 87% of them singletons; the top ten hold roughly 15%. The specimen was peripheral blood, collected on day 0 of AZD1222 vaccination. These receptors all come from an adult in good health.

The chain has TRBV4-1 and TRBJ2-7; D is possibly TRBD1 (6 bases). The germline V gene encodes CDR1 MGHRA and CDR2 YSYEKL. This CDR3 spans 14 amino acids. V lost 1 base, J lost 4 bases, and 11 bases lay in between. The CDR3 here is CASSQVIQGYEQYF. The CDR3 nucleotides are TGCGCCAGCAGCCAAGTAATACAGGGATACGAGCAGTACTTC.

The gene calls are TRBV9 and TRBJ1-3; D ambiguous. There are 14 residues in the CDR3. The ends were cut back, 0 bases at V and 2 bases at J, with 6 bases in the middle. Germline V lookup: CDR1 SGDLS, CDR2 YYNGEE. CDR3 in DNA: TGTGCCAGCAGCGTAGGAGACGCTGGAAACACCATATATTTT. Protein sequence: CASSVGDAGNTIYF.

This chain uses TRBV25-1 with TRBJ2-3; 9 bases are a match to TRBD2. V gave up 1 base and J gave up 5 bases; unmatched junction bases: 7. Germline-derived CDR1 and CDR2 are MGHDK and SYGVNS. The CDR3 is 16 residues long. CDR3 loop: CASSELGGLAGDTQYF. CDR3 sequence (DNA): TGTGCCAGCAGTGAATTAGGGGGACTAGCAGGAGATACGCAGTATTTT.

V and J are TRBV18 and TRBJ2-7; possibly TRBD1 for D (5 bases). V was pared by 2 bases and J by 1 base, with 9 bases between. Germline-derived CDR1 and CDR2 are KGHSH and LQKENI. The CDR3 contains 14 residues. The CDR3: CASSPNRPSYEQYF. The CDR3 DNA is TGTGCCAGCTCACCAAACAGGCCATCCTACGAGCAGTACTTC.

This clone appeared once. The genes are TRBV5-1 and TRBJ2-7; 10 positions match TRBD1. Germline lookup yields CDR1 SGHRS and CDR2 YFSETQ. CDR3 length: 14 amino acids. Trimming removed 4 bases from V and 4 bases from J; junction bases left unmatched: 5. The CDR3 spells CASSTSGQGYEQYF. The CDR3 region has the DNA TGCGCCAGCAGCACCTCGGGACAGGGGTACGAGCAGTACTTC.

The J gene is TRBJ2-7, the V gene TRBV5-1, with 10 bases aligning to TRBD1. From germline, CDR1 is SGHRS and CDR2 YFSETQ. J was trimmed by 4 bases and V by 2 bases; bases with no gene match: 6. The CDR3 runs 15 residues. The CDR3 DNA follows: TGCGCCAGCAGCTTAGCGGGACAGGGGCTTTACGAGCAGTACTTC. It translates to CASSLAGQGLYEQYF.

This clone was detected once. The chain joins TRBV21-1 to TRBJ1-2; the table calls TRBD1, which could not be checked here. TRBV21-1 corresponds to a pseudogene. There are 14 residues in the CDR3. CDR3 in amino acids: CAPPGPINPNGYTF. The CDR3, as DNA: TGTGCCCCCCCAGGCCCTATCAATCCGAATGGCTACACCTTC.

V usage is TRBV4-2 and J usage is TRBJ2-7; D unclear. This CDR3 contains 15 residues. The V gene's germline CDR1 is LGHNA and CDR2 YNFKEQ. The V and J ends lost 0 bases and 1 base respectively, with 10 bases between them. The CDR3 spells CASSQERSVSYEQYF. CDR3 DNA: TGTGCCAGCAGCCAAGAGCGATCGGTTTCCTACGAGCAGTACTTC.

CDR3 DNA: TGTGCCAGCAGCAAACCCCCATGGCAAGGAAGCTCCTACGAGCAGTACTTC. Amino acid sequence: CASSKPPWQGSSYEQYF. The chain carries TRBV5-8 and TRBJ2-7; D not certain. The germline V gene encodes CDR1 SGHTS and CDR2 YDEGEE. Between the trimmed V and J ends, which lost 4 bases and 0 bases, there was a span of 20 bases. The CDR3 runs to 17 residues.

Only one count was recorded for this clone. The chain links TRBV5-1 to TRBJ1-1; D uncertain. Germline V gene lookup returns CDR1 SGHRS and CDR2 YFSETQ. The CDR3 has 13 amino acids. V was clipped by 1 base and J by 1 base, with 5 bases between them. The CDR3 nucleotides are TGCGCCAGCAGCTTGCAGGCGAACACTGAAGCTTTCTTT. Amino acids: CASSLQANTEAFF.

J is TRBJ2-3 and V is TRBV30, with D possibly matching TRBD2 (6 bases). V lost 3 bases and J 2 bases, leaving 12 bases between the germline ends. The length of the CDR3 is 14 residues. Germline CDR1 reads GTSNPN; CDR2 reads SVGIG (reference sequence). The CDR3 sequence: CAWSVGGTTDTQYF. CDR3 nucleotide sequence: TGTGCCTGGAGCGTCGGCGGGACCACAGATACGCAGTATTTT.

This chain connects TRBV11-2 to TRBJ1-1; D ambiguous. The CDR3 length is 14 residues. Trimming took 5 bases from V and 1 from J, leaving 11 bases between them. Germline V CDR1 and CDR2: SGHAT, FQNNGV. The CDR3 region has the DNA TGTGCCAGCAGCACAACCGCCCGGAACACTGAAGCTTTCTTT. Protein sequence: CASSTTARNTEAFF.

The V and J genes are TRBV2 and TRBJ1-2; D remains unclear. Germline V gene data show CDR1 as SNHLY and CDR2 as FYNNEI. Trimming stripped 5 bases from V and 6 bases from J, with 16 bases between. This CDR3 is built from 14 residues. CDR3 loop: CASSLQSRRNGYTF. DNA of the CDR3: TGTGCCAGCAGTCTGCAGTCCAGAAGGAATGGCTACACCTTC.

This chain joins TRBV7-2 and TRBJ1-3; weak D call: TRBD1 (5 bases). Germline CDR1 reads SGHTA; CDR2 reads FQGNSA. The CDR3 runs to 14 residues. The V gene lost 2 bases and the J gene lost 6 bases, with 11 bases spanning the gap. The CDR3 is CASSLKQAANTIYF. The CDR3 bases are TGTGCCAGCAGCTTAAAACAGGCGGCAAACACCATATATTTT.

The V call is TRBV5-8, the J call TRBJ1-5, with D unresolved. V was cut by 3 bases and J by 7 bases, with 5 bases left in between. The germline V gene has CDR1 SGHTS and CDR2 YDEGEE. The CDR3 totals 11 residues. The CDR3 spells CASSSRQPQHF. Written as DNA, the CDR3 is TGTGCCAGCAGCTCTCGACAGCCCCAGCATTTT.

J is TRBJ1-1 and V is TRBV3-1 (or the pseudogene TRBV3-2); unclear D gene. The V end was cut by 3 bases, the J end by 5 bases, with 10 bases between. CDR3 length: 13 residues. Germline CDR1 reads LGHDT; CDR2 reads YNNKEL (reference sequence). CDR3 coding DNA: TGTGCCAGCAGCCATTCAACACGGACTGAAGCTTTCTTT. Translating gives CASSHSTRTEAFF.

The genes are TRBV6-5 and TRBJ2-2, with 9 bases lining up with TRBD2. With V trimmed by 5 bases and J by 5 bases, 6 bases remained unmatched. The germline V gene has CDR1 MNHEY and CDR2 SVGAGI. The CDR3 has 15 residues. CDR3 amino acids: CASSPPAGGTGELFF. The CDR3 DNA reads TGTGCCAGCAGTCCTCCAGCGGGAGGAACCGGGGAGCTGTTTTTT.

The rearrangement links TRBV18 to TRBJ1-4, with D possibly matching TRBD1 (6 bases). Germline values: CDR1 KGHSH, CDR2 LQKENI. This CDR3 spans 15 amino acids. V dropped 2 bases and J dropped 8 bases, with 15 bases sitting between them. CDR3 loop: CASSPGGALREKLFF. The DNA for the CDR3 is TGTGCCAGCTCACCAGGGGGGGCACTGCGAGAAAAACTGTTTTTT.

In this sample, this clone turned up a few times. The CDR3 region is CASSTFDLQQGNSPLHF. The CDR3 DNA is TGTGCCAGCAGTACCTTTGACCTACAACAGGGGAATTCACCCCTCCACTTT. The gene calls are TRBV6-8 and TRBJ1-6, with 7 bases that match TRBD1. V trimming: 5 bases; J trimming: 7 bases; junction bases outside the gene matches: 14. This CDR3 has 17 amino acids. Germline V gene data show CDR1 as MNHGY and CDR2 as SAAAGT.

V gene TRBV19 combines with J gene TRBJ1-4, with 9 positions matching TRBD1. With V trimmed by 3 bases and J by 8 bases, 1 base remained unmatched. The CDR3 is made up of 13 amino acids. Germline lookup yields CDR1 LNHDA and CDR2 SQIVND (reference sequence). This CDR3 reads CASSIGTGEKLFF. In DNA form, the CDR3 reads TGTGCCAGTAGTATCGGGACAGGGGAAAAACTGTTTTTT. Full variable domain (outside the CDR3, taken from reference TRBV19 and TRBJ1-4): DGGITQSPKYLFRKEGQNVTLSCEQNLNHDAMYWYRQDPGQGLRLIYYSQIVNDFQKGDIAEGYSVSREKKESFPLTVTSAQKNPTAFYLCASSIGTGEKLFFGSGTQLSVL.